This TCR beta chain was obtained from a study of T cell responses to AZD1222 COVID-19 vaccine. On this clone: Its antigen is unidentified.

Here immunoSEQ multiplex PCR was the method, and the copy in TCRdb shows in-frame clones only, minus some. The data show 100,000 to 150,000 clones, 65% to 90% seen once. Germline loops: CDR1 KGHSH, CDR2 LQKENI. Trimming shortened V by 1 base and J by 6 bases, and 13 bases separated the two germline ends. The CDR3 is 14 residues long. The study, taken as a whole, reports: At 160-218 and 743-854, vaccine-associated CD4 TCRs were dominant, and they spanned spike.

The sequencing used peripheral blood, collected 28 days after the second dose of the MenACWY control vaccine. The chain carries TRBV18 and TRBJ2-7, with a possible D match to TRBD1 (5 bases). The receptor's source is an adult who received the MenACWY meningococcal vaccine as a control. The CDR3 region is CASSPRSAGPEQYF. Here the CDR3 DNA reads TGTGCCAGCTCACCACGGAGCGCAGGGCCCGAGCAGTACTTC. The full variable domain, its missing parts supplied by reference TRBV18 and TRBJ2-7, is NAGVMQNPRHLVRRRGQEARLRCSPMKGHSHVYWYRQLPEEGLKFMVYLQKENIIDESGMPKERFSAEFPKEGPSILRIQQVVRGDSAAYFCASSPRSAGPEQYFGPGTRLTVT.